Listed here are 12 T cell receptor beta chains from one sample, sequenced in a study of shared clonotypes between healthy human individuals. Repertoires were generated with immunoSEQ multiplex PCR, while TCRdb's copy carries only in-frame clones and drops some. The sample consists of 2 million to 2.5 million clones, 90% to 95% of them appearing once. The sequencing input was naive CD4+ T cells from PBMCs. Subset reported: CD45RA+ positively selected. The origin of the receptors is a man aged 18 to 29 in good health. Some clones in this sample may be carry-over from other donors' samples.

The J gene is TRBJ2-7, the V gene TRBV25-1, with 10 nucleotides matching TRBD1. V was clipped by 6 bases and J by 2 bases; unmatched bases: 4. The CDR3 covers 14 residues. Germline lookup yields CDR1 MGHDK and CDR2 SYGVNS. The CDR3 protein is CASSGQGGPYEQYF. The CDR3 region has the DNA TGTGCCAGCAGCGGACAGGGGGGCCCCTACGAGCAGTACTTC.

This clone was observed once. The V gene is TRBV29-1, the J gene TRBJ1-1; D gene unclear. The germline CDR1 and CDR2 sequences are SQVTM and ANQGSEA. The CDR3 sequence is 19 residues long. Trimming left V 6 bases short and J 0 bases short, with 29 bases between. The CDR3 DNA sequence: TGCAGCGTCCGCCTGGGCGCTGGTCCGACAAGAACTCTGAACACTGAAGCTTTCTTT. It yields the protein CSVRLGAGPTRTLNTEAFF. Using reference TRBV29-1 and TRBJ1-1 for the parts outside the CDR3, the full variable domain is SAVISQKPSRDICQRGTSLTIQCQVDSQVTMMFWYRQQPGQSLTLIATANQGSEATYESGFVIDKFPISRPNLTFSTLTVSNMSPEDSSIYLCSVRLGAGPTRTLNTEAFFGQGTRLTVV.

The chain links TRBV20-1 to TRBJ2-7, with D hard to call. The germline gives CDR1 DFQATT, CDR2 SNEGSKA (reference sequence). Trimming removed 5 bases at V and 7 bases at J, with 12 bases between. CDR3 length equals 11 residues. In DNA form, the CDR3 reads TGCAGTGCTCGACTCCTCCGGGAGCAGTACTTC. Amino acid sequence: CSARLLREQYF.

The chain combines TRBV27 with TRBJ1-1; a weak D match, TRBD1 (6 bases). The germline CDR1 and CDR2 sequences are MNHEY and SMNVEV (reference sequence). The germline V and J ends were trimmed by 3 bases and 1 base, with 18 bases remaining between them. This CDR3 has 17 amino acids. CDR3 nucleotide sequence: TGTGCCAGCAGTTTTGGGAACCTGGGGGCTGGGAACACTGAAGCTTTCTTT. It is translated as CASSFGNLGAGNTEAFF.

CDR3 nucleotides: TGTGCCAGCAGCGCCGAAGAGACCCAGTACTTC. This encodes CASSAEETQYF. This chain joins TRBV7-9 and TRBJ2-5; D ambiguous. This CDR3 region has 11 residues. V was shortened by 5 bases and J by 3 bases, with 4 bases between the two germline ends. Germline values: CDR1 SEHNR, CDR2 FQNEAQ (reference sequence).

This chain links TRBV2 with TRBJ1-3; the D is unclear. CDR1 and CDR2 from the germline V gene are SNHLY and FYNNEI. This CDR3 contains 12 residues. Between the trimmed V and J ends, which lost 5 bases and 4 bases, there was a span of 6 bases. DNA of the CDR3: TGTGCCAGCAGTTCGGGGGGAAACACCATATATTTT. The encoded protein is CASSSGGNTIYF. Drawing the rest from reference TRBV2 and TRBJ1-3, the complete variable domain is EPEVTQTPSHQVTQMGQEVILRCVPISNHLYFYWYRQILGQKVEFLVSFYNNEISEKSEIFDDQFSVERPDGSNFTLKIRSTKLEDSAMYFCASSSGGNTIYFGEGSWLTVV.

The V call is TRBV6-6, the J call TRBJ1-1, with D possibly being TRBD1 (6 bases). V was cut by 6 bases and J by 5 bases, with 16 bases left in between. The CDR3 is made up of 14 amino acids. Germline V gene sequence: CDR1 MNHNY, CDR2 SVGAGI (reference sequence). DNA of the CDR3: TGTGCCAGCAGGGACGTGGCAGGGGTTACTGAAGCTTTCTTT. This translates into CASRDVAGVTEAFF.

The rearrangement links TRBV7-6 to TRBJ2-3, with 12 bases matching TRBD2. The germline V gene encodes CDR1 SGHVS and CDR2 FNYEAQ. With V trimmed by 5 bases and J by 6 bases, 3 bases remained unmatched. This CDR3 is 14 amino acids long. CDR3: CASSRLAGDDTQYF. For the CDR3, the DNA is TGTGCCAGCAGCCGACTAGCGGGAGACGATACGCAGTATTTT.

The chain couples TRBV2 to TRBJ2-5; TRBD1 matches at 7 bases. CDR3 length equals 14 residues. Trimming cost V 8 bases and J 5 bases; bases outside gene matches: 11. Germline V CDR1 and CDR2: SNHLY, FYNNEI. The CDR3 DNA follows: TGTGCCAGCGGCAGCAGGGGGAGCGGTGAGACCCAGTACTTC. This sequence encodes CASGSRGSGETQYF.

The chain is built from TRBV19 and TRBJ2-1; a weak D match, TRBD1 (7 bases). Germline V gene sequence: CDR1 LNHDA, CDR2 SQIVND (reference sequence). V was shortened by 7 bases and J by 5 bases, with 15 bases between the two germline ends. CDR3 length equals 14 residues. This chain's CDR3 is CASIDSRGDNEQFF. CDR3 coding DNA: TGTGCCAGTATTGACAGCAGGGGGGACAATGAGCAGTTCTTC.

The chain links TRBV28 to TRBJ2-7; D may be TRBD1 (5 bases). V dropped 4 bases and J dropped 6 bases, with 19 bases sitting between them. This CDR3 has 15 amino acids. Looked up from germline, CDR1 is MDHEN and CDR2 is SYDVKM. CDR3 region: CASSSPGASRAEQYF. The CDR3 bases are TGTGCCAGCAGTTCCCCTGGGGCGTCTCGTGCCGAGCAGTACTTC.

The count of this clone is one. This sequence joins TRBV2 and TRBJ2-7; tentative D call: TRBD1 (6 bases). Trimming stripped 8 bases from V and 0 bases from J, with 20 bases between. The CDR3 loop spans 16 amino acids. Germline V gene data show CDR1 as SNHLY and CDR2 as FYNNEI. The CDR3 reads CASPKTRAGASYEQYF. The CDR3 DNA follows: TGTGCCAGCCCGAAGACAAGGGCAGGGGCCTCCTACGAGCAGTACTTC.